The 18 T cell receptor beta chains reported below all come from one sample, sequenced in a study of blood T cell repertoires in COVID-19 (dated by TCRdb to 2019 to 2021). Library preparation used the immunoSEQ multiplex PCR assay. Sourced from immuneACCESS, this table was stored by TCRdb with only in-frame sequences that have V and J called. A share of the clones is absent; for the studies checked, an unresolved V gene accounts for under half, and the remainder has no known explanation. This sample lists about 210,000 clones; 82% were detected once. The ten largest clones add up to 12% of the sample. The specimen sequenced was peripheral blood. All receptors derive from a woman aged 40-49 years with acute or convalescent COVID-19.

This chain uses TRBV7-8 with TRBJ1-6, with D uncertain. This CDR3 comprises 14 residues. V lost 5 bases to trimming and J lost 7 bases, with 12 bases between them. Germline CDR1 and CDR2: SGHVS and FQNEAQ. The CDR3 sequence is CASSQRELNSPLHF. CDR3 in DNA: TGTGCCAGCAGCCAAAGGGAGCTAAATTCACCCCTCCACTTT.

The chain recombines TRBV6-4 with TRBJ1-2; 7 bases line up with TRBD1. The germline V gene has CDR1 MRHNA and CDR2 SNTAGT. V was pared by 2 bases and J by 6 bases, with 6 bases of the junction left unmatched. The CDR3 covers 14 residues. This CDR3 is CASSDDRDTDGYTF. CDR3 DNA: TGTGCCAGCAGTGACGACAGGGATACGGATGGCTACACCTTC.

The chain is built from TRBV19 and TRBJ1-2; possible D gene TRBD1, 5 bases. Germline loops: CDR1 LNHDA, CDR2 SQIVND (reference sequence). Trimming shortened V by 7 bases and J by 6 bases, and 24 bases separated the two germline ends. The CDR3 spans 16 residues. In DNA, the CDR3 is TGTGCCAGTACCTTCCCGATCCCAGGGTGTGAGGATGGCTACACCTTC. As protein: CASTFPIPGCEDGYTF. Variable domain in full (rest from reference TRBV19 and TRBJ1-2): DGGITQSPKYLFRKEGQNVTLSCEQNLNHDAMYWYRQDPGQGLRLIYYSQIVNDFQKGDIAEGYSVSREKKESFPLTVTSAQKNPTAFYLCASTFPIPGCEDGYTFGSGTRLTVV.

Only one count was recorded for this clone. J is TRBJ2-3 and V is TRBV5-1; 7 bases are shared with TRBD2. Trimming at V came to 5 bases and at J to 2 bases, leaving 8 bases not matched to a gene. The CDR3 contains 15 residues. Germline CDR1 reads SGHRS; CDR2 reads YFSETQ. Here the CDR3 DNA reads TGCGCCAGCAGTTTGCGGGGGACCCTCACAGATACGCAGTATTTT. Translating gives CASSLRGTLTDTQYF.

The chain is built from TRBV11-1 and TRBJ1-2, with 7 nucleotides matching TRBD1. The CDR3 covers 15 residues. V gave up 1 base and J gave up 7 bases; unmatched junction bases: 9. Germline CDR1 reads SGHAT; CDR2 reads FQDESV (reference sequence). The CDR3: CASSLVRTGIGGYTF. The CDR3 DNA reads TGTGCCAGCAGCTTAGTTCGGACAGGAATCGGTGGCTACACCTTC.

The V call is TRBV7-2, the J call TRBJ2-2, with D possibly being TRBD2 (5 bases). The CDR3 runs to 15 residues. The germline V and J ends were trimmed by 2 bases and 0 bases, with 7 bases remaining between them. The V gene's germline CDR1 is SGHTA and CDR2 FQGNSA. CDR3 residues: CASSLTGSNTGELFF. CDR3 sequence (DNA): TGTGCCAGCAGCTTAACGGGGTCGAACACCGGGGAGCTGTTTTTT.

The V call is TRBV7-2, the J call TRBJ2-3; D is perhaps TRBD2 (5 bases). V lost 5 bases to trimming and J lost 2 bases, with 8 bases between them. The CDR3 sequence is 13 residues long. Germline values: CDR1 SGHTA, CDR2 FQGNSA. The CDR3 DNA reads TGTGCCAGCAGCCTAGACTACACAGATACGCAGTATTTT. It specifies CASSLDYTDTQYF. The variable domain in full, with the rest retrieved from reference TRBV7-2 and TRBJ2-3, is GAGVSQSPSNKVTEKGKDVELRCDPISGHTALYWYRQSLGQGLEFLIYFQGNSAPDKSGLPSDRFSAERTGGSVSTLTIQRTQQEDSAVYLCASSLDYTDTQYFGPGTRLTVL.

This clone was seen more than once but under ten times. The chain uses TRBV13 and TRBJ1-6; TRBD1 is a possible D gene (5 bases). V lost 0 bases, J lost 13 bases, and 16 bases lay in between. CDR1 and CDR2 (germline): PRHDT, FYEKMQ (reference sequence). This CDR3 region has 15 residues. The CDR3 coding sequence is TGTGCCAGCAGCTTAGGGGACATACTAAAGGGGCCCCTCCACTTT. Translated, it gives CASSLGDILKGPLHF.

CDR3 nucleotides: TGTGCCAGCAGCGCCTCGAGCTCCTACGAGCAGTACTTC. Protein product: CASSASSSYEQYF. The J gene is TRBJ2-7, the V gene TRBV9; D call uncertain. Looked up from germline, CDR1 is SGDLS and CDR2 is YYNGEE. This CDR3 has 13 amino acids. Trimming took 3 bases from V and 0 from J, leaving 7 bases between them.

The CDR3 DNA is TGTGCCATCAGTGAGCCCTCGCGGCGGGGGGGCATAGATACGCAGTATTTT. Translated, it gives CAISEPSRRGGIDTQYF. The gene calls are TRBV10-3 and TRBJ2-3; TRBD2 aligns across 9 bases. The CDR3 contains 17 residues. Looked up from germline, CDR1 is ENHRY and CDR2 is SYGVKD. The trim removed 2 bases at V and 5 bases at J, leaving 11 bases unmatched.

This chain connects TRBV6-5 to TRBJ1-5; 7 nucleotides match TRBD1. The V and J ends lost 4 bases and 6 bases, in that order; junction bases with no gene match: 12. The CDR3 contains 16 residues. Germline lookup yields CDR1 MNHEY and CDR2 SVGAGI. CDR3 in DNA: TGTGCCAGCAGTTCGCCTAAGACAGGGATGAGTCAGCCCCAGCATTTT. It codes for CASSSPKTGMSQPQHF.

J is TRBJ2-3 and V is TRBV4-2, with TRBD2 matching 13 bases. Germline V CDR1 and CDR2: LGHNA, YNFKEQ. J gave up 1 base and V 1 base, and 8 bases lay outside the gene matches. The CDR3 covers 19 residues. The CDR3 region is CASSQVGTSGTVGTDTQYF. The DNA of the CDR3 is TGTGCCAGCAGCCAAGTGGGGACTAGCGGGACGGTCGGCACAGATACGCAGTATTTT.

V usage is TRBV7-2 and J usage is TRBJ2-7; TRBD2 is a possible D gene (6 bases). Germline CDR1 SGHTA, CDR2 FQGNSA. CDR3 length: 15 amino acids. The V gene lost 5 bases and the J gene lost 0 bases, with 14 bases spanning the gap. CDR3 nucleotide sequence: TGTGCCAGCAGCCTCTACCGGGACTTCTCCTACGAGCAGTACTTC. This sequence encodes CASSLYRDFSYEQYF. Full variable domain (outside the CDR3, taken from reference TRBV7-2 and TRBJ2-7): GAGVSQSPSNKVTEKGKDVELRCDPISGHTALYWYRQSLGQGLEFLIYFQGNSAPDKSGLPSDRFSAERTGGSVSTLTIQRTQQEDSAVYLCASSLYRDFSYEQYFGPGTRLTVT.

The chain recombines TRBV3-1 (or the pseudogene TRBV3-2) with TRBJ1-4; maybe TRBD1 (5 bases). The CDR3 has 14 residues. Trimming took off 1 base at V and 5 bases at J, with 8 bases between the two ends. Per the germline V gene, CDR1 is LGHDT and CDR2 is YNNKEL (reference sequence). Here the CDR3 DNA reads TGTGCCAGCAGCCAAGGACAGAGGAATGAAAAACTGTTTTTT. Translating it yields CASSQGQRNEKLFF.

The V call is TRBV5-1, the J call TRBJ2-7, with 7 bases matching TRBD1. With V trimmed by 4 bases and J by 12 bases, 7 bases remained unmatched. The CDR3 extends over 11 amino acids. Germline CDR1 is SGHRS and CDR2 is YFSETQ. CDR3 coding DNA: TGCGCCAGCAGCCTAGACAGGGATCTGTACTTC. This codes for CASSLDRDLYF. The full variable domain, rest sourced from reference TRBV5-1 and TRBJ2-7, is KAGVTQTPRYLIKTRGQQVTLSCSPISGHRSVSWYQQTPGQGLQFLFEYFSETQRNKGNFPGRFSGRQFSNSRSEMNVSTLELGDSALYLCASSLDRDLYFGPGTRLTVT.

The V call is TRBV14, the J call TRBJ1-1, with D maybe TRBD1 (5 bases). The CDR3 has 15 residues. V lost 4 bases and J 4 bases, leaving 16 bases between the germline ends. Germline V gene lookup returns CDR1 SGHDN and CDR2 FVKESK. The CDR3 reads CASSLGWGKGTEAFF. The DNA for the CDR3 is TGTGCCAGCAGCCTGGGGTGGGGCAAGGGCACTGAAGCTTTCTTT.

V and J are TRBV12-3 or TRBV12-4 and TRBJ1-2; 8 positions match TRBD1. The CDR3 has 12 residues. The ends lost 6 bases at V and 8 bases at J; junction bases unmatched: 5. CDR3 sequence: CASSLRQGGYTF. DNA for the CDR3: TGTGCCAGCAGCCTCCGACAGGGGGGCTACACCTTC.

This rearrangement joins TRBV29-1 to TRBJ1-2; D is ambiguous. CDR3 length: 13 residues. Germline CDR1 SQVTM, CDR2 ANQGSEA. V lost 7 bases and J lost 6, with 18 bases in between. The CDR3: CSAWGEGSDGYTF. CDR3 DNA sequence: TGCAGCGCCTGGGGAGAGGGATCTGATGGCTACACCTTC.